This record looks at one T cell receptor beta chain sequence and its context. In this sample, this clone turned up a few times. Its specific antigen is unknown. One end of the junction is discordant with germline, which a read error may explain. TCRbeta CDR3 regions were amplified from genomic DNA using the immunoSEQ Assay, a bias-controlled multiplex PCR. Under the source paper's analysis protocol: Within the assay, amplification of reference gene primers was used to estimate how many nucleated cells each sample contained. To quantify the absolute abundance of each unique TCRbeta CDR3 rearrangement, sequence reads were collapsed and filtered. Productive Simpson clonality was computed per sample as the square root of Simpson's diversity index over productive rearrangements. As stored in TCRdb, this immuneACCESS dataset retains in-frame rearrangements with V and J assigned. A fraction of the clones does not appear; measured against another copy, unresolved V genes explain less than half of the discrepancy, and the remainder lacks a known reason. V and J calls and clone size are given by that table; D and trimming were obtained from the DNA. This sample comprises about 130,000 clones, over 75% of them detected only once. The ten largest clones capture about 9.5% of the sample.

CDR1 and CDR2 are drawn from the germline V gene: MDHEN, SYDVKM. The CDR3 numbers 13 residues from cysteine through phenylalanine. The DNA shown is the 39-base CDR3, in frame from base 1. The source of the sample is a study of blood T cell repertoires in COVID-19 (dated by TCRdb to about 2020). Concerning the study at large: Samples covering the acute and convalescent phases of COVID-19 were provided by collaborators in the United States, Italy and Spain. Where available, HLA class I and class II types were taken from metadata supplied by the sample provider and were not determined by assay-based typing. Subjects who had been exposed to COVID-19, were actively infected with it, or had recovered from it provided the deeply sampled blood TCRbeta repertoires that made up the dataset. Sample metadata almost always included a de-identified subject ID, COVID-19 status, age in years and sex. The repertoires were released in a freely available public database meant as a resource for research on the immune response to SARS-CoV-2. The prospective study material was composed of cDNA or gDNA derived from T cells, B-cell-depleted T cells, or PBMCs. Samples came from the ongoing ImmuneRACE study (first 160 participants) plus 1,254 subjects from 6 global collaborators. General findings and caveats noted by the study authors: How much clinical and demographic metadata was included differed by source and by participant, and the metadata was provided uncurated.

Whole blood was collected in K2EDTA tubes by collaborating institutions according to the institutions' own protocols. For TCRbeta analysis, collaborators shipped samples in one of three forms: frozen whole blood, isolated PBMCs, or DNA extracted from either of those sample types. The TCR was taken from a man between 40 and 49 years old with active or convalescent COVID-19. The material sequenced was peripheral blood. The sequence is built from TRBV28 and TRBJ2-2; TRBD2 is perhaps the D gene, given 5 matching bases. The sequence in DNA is TGCGCCAGCGGCTCTGGTGGTCCCGGGGAGCTGTTTTTT. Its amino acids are CASGSGGPGELFF.